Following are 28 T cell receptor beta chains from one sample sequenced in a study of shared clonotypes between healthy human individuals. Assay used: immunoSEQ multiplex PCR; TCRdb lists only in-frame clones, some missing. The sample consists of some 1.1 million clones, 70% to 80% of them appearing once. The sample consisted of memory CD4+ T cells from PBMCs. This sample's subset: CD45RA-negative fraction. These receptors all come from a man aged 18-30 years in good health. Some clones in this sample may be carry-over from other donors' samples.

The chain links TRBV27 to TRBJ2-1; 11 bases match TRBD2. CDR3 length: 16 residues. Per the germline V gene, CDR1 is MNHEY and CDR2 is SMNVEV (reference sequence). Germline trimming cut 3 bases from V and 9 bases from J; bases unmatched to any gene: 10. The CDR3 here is CASSFRVAGGLGEQFF. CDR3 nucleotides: TGTGCCAGCAGTTTCAGAGTAGCGGGAGGGCTGGGTGAGCAGTTCTTC.

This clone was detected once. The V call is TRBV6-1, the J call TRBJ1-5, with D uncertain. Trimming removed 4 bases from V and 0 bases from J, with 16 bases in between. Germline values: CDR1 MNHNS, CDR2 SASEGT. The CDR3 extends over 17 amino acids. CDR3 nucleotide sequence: TGTGCCAGCAGTGCCCGGGTTACACCATATAGCAATCAGCCCCAGCATTTT. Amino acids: CASSARVTPYSNQPQHF.

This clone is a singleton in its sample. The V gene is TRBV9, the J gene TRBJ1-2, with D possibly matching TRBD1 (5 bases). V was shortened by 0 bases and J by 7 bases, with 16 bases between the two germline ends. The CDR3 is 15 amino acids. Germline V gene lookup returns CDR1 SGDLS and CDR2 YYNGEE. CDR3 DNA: TGTGCCAGCAGCGTAGGTCAGGGTCGCACGCGTGGCTACACCTTC. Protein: CASSVGQGRTRGYTF.

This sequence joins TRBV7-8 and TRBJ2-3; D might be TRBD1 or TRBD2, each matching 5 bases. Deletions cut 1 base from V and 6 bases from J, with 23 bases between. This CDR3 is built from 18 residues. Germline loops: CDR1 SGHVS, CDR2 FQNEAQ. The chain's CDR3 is CASSLGGWGALGEDTQYF. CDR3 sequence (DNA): TGTGCCAGCAGCTTAGGAGGATGGGGTGCGCTGGGGGAGGATACGCAGTATTTT.

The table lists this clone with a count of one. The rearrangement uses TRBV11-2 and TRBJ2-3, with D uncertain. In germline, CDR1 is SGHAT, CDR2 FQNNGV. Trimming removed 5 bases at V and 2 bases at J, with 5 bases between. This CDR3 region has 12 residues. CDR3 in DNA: TGTGCCAGCAGCCGCGTCACAGATACGCAGTATTTT. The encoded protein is CASSRVTDTQYF. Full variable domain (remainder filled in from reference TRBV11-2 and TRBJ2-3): EAGVAQSPRYKIIEKRQSVAFWCNPISGHATLYWYQQILGQGPKLLIQFQNNGVVDDSQLPKDRFSAERLKGVDSTLKIQPAKLEDSAVYLCASSRVTDTQYFGPGTRLTVL.

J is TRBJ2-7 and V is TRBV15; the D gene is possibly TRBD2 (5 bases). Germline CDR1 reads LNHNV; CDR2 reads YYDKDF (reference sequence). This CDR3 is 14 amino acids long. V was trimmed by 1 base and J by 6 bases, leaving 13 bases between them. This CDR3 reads CATSRGTFAGEQYF. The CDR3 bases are TGTGCCACCAGCAGAGGGACTTTTGCCGGCGAGCAGTACTTC.

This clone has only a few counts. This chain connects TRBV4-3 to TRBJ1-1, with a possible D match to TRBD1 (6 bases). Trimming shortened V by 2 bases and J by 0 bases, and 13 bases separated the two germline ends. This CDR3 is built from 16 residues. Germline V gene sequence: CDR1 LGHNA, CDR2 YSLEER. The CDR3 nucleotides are TGCGCCAGCAGCCAAATTGCGACAGGAATGAACACTGAAGCTTTCTTT. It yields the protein CASSQIATGMNTEAFF.

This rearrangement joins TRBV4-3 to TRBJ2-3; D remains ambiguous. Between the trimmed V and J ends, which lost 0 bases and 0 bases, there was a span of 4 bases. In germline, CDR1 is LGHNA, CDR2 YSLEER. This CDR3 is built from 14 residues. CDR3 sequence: CASSQEQSTDTQYF. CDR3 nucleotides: TGCGCCAGCAGCCAAGAGCAGAGCACAGATACGCAGTATTTT.

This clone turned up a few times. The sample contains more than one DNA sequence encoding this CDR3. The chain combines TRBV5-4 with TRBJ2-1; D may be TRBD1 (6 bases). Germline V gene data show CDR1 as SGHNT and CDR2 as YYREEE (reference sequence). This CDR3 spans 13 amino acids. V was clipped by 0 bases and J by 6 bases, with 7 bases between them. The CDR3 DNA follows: TGTGCCAGCAGCTTGGCCAGGGGCAATGAGCAGTTCTTC. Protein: CASSLARGNEQFF.

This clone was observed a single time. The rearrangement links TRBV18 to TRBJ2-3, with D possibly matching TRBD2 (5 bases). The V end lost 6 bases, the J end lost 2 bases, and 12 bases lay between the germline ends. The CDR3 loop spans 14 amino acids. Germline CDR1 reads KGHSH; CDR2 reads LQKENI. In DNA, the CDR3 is TGTGCCAGCTCCCCGGGGTGGGACACAGATACGCAGTATTTT. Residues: CASSPGWDTDTQYF.

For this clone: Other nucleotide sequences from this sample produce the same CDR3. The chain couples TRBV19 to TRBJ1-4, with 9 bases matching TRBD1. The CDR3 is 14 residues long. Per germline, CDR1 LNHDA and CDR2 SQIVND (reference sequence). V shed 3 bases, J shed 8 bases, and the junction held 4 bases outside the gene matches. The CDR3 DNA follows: TGTGCCAGTAGTATGGGACAGGGATACGAAAAACTGTTTTTT. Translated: CASSMGQGYEKLFF.

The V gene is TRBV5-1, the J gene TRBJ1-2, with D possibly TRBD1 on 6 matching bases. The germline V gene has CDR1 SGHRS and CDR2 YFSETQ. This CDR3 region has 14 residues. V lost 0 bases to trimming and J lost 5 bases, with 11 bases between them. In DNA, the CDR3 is TGCGCCAGCAGCTTGGATCAGGGGCCTTATGGCTACACCTTC. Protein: CASSLDQGPYGYTF.

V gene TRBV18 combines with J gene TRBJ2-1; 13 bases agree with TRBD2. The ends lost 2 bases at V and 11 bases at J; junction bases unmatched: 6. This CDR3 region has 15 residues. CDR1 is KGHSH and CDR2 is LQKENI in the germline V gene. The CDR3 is CASSPGLAGEGKQFF. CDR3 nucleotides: TGTGCCAGCTCACCAGGACTAGCGGGAGAGGGTAAGCAGTTCTTC. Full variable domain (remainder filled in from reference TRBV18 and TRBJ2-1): NAGVMQNPRHLVRRRGQEARLRCSPMKGHSHVYWYRQLPEEGLKFMVYLQKENIIDESGMPKERFSAEFPKEGPSILRIQQVVRGDSAAYFCASSPGLAGEGKQFFGPGTRLTVL.

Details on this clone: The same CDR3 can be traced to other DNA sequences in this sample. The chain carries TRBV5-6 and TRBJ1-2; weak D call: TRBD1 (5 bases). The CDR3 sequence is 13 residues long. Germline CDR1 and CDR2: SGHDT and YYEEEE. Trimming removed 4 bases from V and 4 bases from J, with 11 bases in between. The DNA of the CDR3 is TGTGCCAGCAGCCCGGGACGGAGCTATGGCTACACCTTC. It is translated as CASSPGRSYGYTF.

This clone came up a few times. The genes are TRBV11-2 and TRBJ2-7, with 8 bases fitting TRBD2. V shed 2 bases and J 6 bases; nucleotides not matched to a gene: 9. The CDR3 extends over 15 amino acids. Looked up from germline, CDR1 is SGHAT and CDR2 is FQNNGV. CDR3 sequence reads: CASSLTTGGPGEQYF. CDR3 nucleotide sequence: TGTGCCAGCAGCTTAACAACGGGAGGGCCCGGCGAGCAGTACTTC.

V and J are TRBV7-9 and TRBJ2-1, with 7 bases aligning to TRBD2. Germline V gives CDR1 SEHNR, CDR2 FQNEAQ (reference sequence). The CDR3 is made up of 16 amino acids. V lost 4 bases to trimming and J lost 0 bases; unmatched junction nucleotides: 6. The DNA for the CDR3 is TGTGCCAGCAGCTCGTTAGCGGGTGTCTCCTACAATGAGCAGTTCTTC. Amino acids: CASSSLAGVSYNEQFF.

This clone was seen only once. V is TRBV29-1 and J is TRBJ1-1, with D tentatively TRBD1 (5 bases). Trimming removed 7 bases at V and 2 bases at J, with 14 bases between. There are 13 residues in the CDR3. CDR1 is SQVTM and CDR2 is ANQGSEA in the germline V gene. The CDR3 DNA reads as TGCAGCGCCGCCGCACAGGAAAACACTGAAGCTTTCTTT. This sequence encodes CSAAAQENTEAFF.

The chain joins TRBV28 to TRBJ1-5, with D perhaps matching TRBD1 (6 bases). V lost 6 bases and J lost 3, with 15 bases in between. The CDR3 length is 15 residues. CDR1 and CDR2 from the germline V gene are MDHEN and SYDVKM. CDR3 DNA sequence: TGTGCCAGCAGCTACGGGGACATGTCCAATCAGCCCCAGCATTTT. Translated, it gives CASSYGDMSNQPQHF. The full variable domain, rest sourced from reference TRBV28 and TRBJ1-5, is DVKVTQSSRYLVKRTGEKVFLECVQDMDHENMFWYRQDPGLGLRLIYFSYDVKMKEKGDIPEGYSVSREKKERFSLILESASTNQTSMYLCASSYGDMSNQPQHFGDGTRLSIL.

The CDR3: CASSLEGANTGELFF. In nucleotides, the CDR3 is TGTGCCAGCAGTTTAGAGGGCGCGAACACCGGGGAGCTGTTTTTT. This chain joins TRBV27 and TRBJ2-2, with D perhaps TRBD2 (5 bases). Trimming pared 2 bases from V and 0 bases from J, leaving 7 bases between. Germline values: CDR1 MNHEY, CDR2 SMNVEV (reference sequence). The length of the CDR3 is 15 residues.

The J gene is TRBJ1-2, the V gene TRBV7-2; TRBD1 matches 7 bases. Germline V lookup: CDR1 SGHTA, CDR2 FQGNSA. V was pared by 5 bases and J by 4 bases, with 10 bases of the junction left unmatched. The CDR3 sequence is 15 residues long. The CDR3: CASSTGQIIPYGYTF. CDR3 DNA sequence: TGTGCCAGCAGCACGGGACAGATAATCCCCTATGGCTACACCTTC. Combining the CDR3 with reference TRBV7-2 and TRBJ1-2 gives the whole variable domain GAGVSQSPSNKVTEKGKDVELRCDPISGHTALYWYRQSLGQGLEFLIYFQGNSAPDKSGLPSDRFSAERTGGSVSTLTIQRTQQEDSAVYLCASSTGQIIPYGYTFGSGTRLTVV.

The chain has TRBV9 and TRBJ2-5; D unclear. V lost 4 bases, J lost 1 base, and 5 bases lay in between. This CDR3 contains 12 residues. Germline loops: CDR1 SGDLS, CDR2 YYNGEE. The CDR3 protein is CASSTTQETQYF. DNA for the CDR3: TGTGCCAGCAGCACCACCCAAGAGACCCAGTACTTC.

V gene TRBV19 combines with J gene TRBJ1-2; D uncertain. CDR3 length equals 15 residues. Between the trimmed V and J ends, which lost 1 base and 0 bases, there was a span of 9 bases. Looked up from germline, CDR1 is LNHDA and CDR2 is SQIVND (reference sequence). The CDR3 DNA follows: TGTGCCAGTAGTATAGGCCGGCAGCCTAACTATGGCTACACCTTC. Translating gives CASSIGRQPNYGYTF.

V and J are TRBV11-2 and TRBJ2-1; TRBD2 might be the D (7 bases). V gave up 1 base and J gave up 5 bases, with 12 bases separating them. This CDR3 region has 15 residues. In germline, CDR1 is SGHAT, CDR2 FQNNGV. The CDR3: CASSLAGGSNNEQFF. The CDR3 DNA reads TGTGCCAGCAGCTTAGCGGGGGGCTCAAACAATGAGCAGTTCTTC.

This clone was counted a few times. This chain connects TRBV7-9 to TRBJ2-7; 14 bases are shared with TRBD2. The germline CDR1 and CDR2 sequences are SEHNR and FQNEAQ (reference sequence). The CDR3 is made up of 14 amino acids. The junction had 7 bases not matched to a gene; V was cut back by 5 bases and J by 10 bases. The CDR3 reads CASSLGTSGSDQYF. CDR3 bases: TGTGCCAGCAGCCTCGGGACTAGCGGGAGCGATCAGTACTTC. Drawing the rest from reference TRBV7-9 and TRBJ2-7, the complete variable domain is DTGVSQNPRHKITKRGQNVTFRCDPISEHNRLYWYRQTLGQGPEFLTYFQNEAQLEKSRLLSDRFSAERPKGSFSTLEIQRTEQGDSAMYLCASSLGTSGSDQYFGPGTRLTVT.

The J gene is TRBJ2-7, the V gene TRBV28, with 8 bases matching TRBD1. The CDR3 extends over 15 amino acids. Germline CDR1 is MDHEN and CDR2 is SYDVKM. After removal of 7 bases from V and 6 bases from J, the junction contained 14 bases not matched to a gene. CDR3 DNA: TGTGCCAGCAACGGTCTAGGACAGGGATCGCCCGAGCAGTACTTC. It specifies CASNGLGQGSPEQYF.

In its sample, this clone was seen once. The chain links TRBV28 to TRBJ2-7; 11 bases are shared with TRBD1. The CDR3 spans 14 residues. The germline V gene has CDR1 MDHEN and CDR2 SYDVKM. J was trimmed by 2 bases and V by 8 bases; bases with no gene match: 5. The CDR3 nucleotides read TGTGCCAGCGGGAAGGGACAGGGGGCCTACGAGCAGTACTTC. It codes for CASGKGQGAYEQYF.

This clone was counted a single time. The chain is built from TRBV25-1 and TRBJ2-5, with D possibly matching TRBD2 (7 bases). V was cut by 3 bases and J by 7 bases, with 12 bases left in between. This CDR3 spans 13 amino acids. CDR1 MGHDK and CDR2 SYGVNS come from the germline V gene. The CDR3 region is CASSDSRGGTQYF. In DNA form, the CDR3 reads TGTGCCAGCAGTGACTCAAGGGGGGGGACCCAGTACTTC.

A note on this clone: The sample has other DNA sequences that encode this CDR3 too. The CDR3 sequence is CAWSTWGEVWETQYF. The CDR3 nucleotides are TGTGCCTGGAGTACCTGGGGTGAGGTCTGGGAGACCCAGTACTTC. The chain combines TRBV30 with TRBJ2-5; D is unresolved. V dropped 2 bases and J dropped 5 bases, with 18 bases sitting between them. Germline CDR1 reads GTSNPN; CDR2 reads SVGIG (reference sequence). There are 15 residues in the CDR3.